The present T cell receptor beta chain was sequenced within a study of Ad26.COV2.S vaccination and SARS-CoV-2 variants. Findings and limits, study-wide: Substantial breadth was reported for post-vaccination spike-specific CD8+ and CD4+ T cells.

V lost 0 bases to trimming and J lost 1 base, with 9 bases between them. The CDR3 has 16 amino acids. Germline lookup yields CDR1 SNHLY and CDR2 FYNNEI. With respect to this clone: Its antigen remains unknown.

Using immunoSEQ multiplex PCR, the repertoire was profiled, and TCRdb retains in-frame clones only, with some absent. The sample includes more than 150,000 clones, around 88% seen only once; the top ten take roughly 6%. This chain links TRBV2 with TRBJ2-2, with D possibly TRBD1 on 5 matching bases. The sequencing here drew on peripheral blood, taken after recovery from COVID-19. This TCR was sampled from a human donor who had recovered from COVID-19. DNA of the CDR3: TGTGCCAGCAGTGAAGCCGCAGGGCTGAACACCGGGGAGCTGTTTTTT. Translation: CASSEAAGLNTGELFF.